The clone carrying this T cell receptor beta chain was detected ten times or more. Its antigen is unknown. The data were taken from a study of CD8 T cells in ankylosing spondylitis. Study-wide results and limits: Matched ankylosing spondylitis synovial fluid reportedly contained a significantly enriched population of disease-linked clones. Blood of patients with ankylosing spondylitis appeared to be characterized by a TCR beta motif of about 8 highly homologous variants.

Quantitative 5'-RACE with molecular barcodes produced the TCR beta libraries. TCRdb fed the 5' RACE reads into MiXCR, producing one record per CDR3 protein. Among about 130,000 distinct CDR3 sequences listed, 12% to 15% were seen once. This TCR derives from a female donor with ankylosing spondylitis or in good health (not recorded which). The sequenced material came from blood, either unsorted or a sorted T cell fraction (not recorded which).

The CDR3 loop is CSASLANKGRNTIYF. CDR3 bases: TGCAGTGCTAGTTTAGCCAATAAGGGAAGAAACACCATATATTTT. This sequence joins TRBV20-1 and TRBJ1-3; D unresolved. Trimming took off 3 bases at V and 5 bases at J, with 17 bases between the two ends. Per germline, CDR1 DFQATT and CDR2 SNEGSKA (reference sequence). The CDR3 totals 15 residues.